Sequencing of this T cell receptor (beta chain) was carried out in a study of blood T cell repertoires in COVID-19. On the study more broadly: Sites across the United States, Italy and Spain contributed samples from acute and convalescent COVID-19. The analysed material was cDNA or gDNA that came from T cells, B-cell-depleted T cells, or PBMCs.

This CDR3 has 16 residues. V gave up 0 bases and J gave up 0 bases, with 7 bases separating them. From germline, CDR1 is SGHRS and CDR2 YFSETQ. Repertoires were generated with immunoSEQ multiplex PCR, while TCRdb's copy carries only in-frame clones and drops some. In the table there are a few hundred thousand clones, about 90% of which are singletons. The clonotype was recovered from a human donor in a cohort exposed to, infected with or recovered from COVID-19 (not recorded which). The donor label of this sample is uncertain. Sequencing was done on a sample of PBMCs or T cells enriched from blood (not recorded which). The genes are TRBV5-1 and TRBJ1-6; D is ambiguous. The CDR3 protein is CASSLVGSSYNSPLHF. CDR3 DNA: TGCGCCAGCAGCTTGGTTGGCAGCTCCTATAATTCACCCCTCCACTTT.